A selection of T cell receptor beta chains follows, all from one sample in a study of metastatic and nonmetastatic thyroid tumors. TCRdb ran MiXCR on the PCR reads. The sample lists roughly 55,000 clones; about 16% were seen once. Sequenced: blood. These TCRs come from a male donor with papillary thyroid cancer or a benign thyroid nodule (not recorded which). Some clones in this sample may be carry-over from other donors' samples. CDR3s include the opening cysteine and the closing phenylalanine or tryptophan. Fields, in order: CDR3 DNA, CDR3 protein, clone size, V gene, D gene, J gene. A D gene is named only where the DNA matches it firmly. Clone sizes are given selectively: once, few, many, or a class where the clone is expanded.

TGCAGTGCTAGAGAAGGAACTATGAACACTGAAGCTTTCTTT CSAREGTMNTEAFF many TRBV20-1 - TRBJ1-1
TGCGCCAGCAGCTCGACTAGGACTAGTAACACCGGGGAGCTGTTTTTT CASSSTRTSNTGELFF many TRBV5-1 TRBD2 TRBJ2-2
TGTGCCAGCAGTTCTACTTCCGGGAATAGAAACACCATATATTTT CASSSTSGNRNTIYF - TRBV12-3/TRBV12-4 - TRBJ1-3
TGTGCCAGCAAAAACAGCCGGCTGGGGATCGATCAGCCCCAGCATTTT CASKNSRLGIDQPQHF - TRBV12-3/TRBV12-4 - TRBJ1-5
TGTGCCAGCCGTAGGGGGGGGACTGAAGCTTTCTTT CASRRGGTEAFF many TRBV7-9 - TRBJ1-1
TGTGCCAGCAGTTACATAGACACAGATACGCAGTATTTT CASSYIDTDTQYF many TRBV12-3/TRBV12-4 - TRBJ2-3
TGTGCCAGCAGACCCGGGACAGGGTCACTAGCCAAAAACATTCAGTACTTC CASRPGTGSLAKNIQYF many TRBV27 TRBD1 TRBJ2-4
TGTGCCAGCAGTGCACAGGCGAACACTGAAGCTTTCTTT CASSAQANTEAFF many TRBV6-4 - TRBJ1-1
TGTGCCAGCAGCATCGCAGGGGGCTATGGCTACACCTTC CASSIAGGYGYTF many TRBV12-3/TRBV12-4 TRBD1 TRBJ1-2
TGTGCCAGCACGACAGACCTCTCCGGGGCCAACGTCCTGACTTTC CASTTDLSGANVLTF - TRBV6-1 - TRBJ2-6
TGTGCCAGCTCGATAGGACAGGGGTTCGCCTATAATTCACCCCTCCACTTT CASSIGQGFAYNSPLHF - TRBV18 TRBD1 TRBJ1-6
TGCGCCAGCAGCCAAGATCAGGGCAGCTCCACTGAAGCTTTCTTT CASSQDQGSSTEAFF many TRBV4-3 - TRBJ1-1
TGTGCCAGCAGTTTCGGGACTAGCGGCTACGAGCAGTACTTC CASSFGTSGYEQYF few TRBV28 TRBD2 TRBJ2-7
TGTGCCAGCAGTTTCGGGGTTGAGGCTTTCTTT CASSFGVEAFF few TRBV12-3/TRBV12-4 - TRBJ1-1
TGCAGCGTTAGGGAGCCGGGTGAGCAGTACTTC CSVREPGEQYF - TRBV29-1 - TRBJ2-7
TGCGCCAGCAGCTCGGGGATAGCGGGGGGGTACACAGATACGCAGTATTTT CASSSGIAGGYTDTQYF many TRBV5-1 TRBD2 TRBJ2-3
TGTGCCAGCAGTGAAGGGCGGAACTCCTACGAGCAGTACTTC CASSEGRNSYEQYF many TRBV2 - TRBJ2-7
TGTGCCAGCAGAATTGAGGGGGGGACCTACTATTGCTACACCTTC CASRIEGGTYYCYTF - TRBV6-1 - TRBJ1-2